This T cell receptor (beta chain) was identified during a study of technical replicates of blood from a few donors. The CDR3 is made up of 19 amino acids. The assay was immunoSEQ multiplex PCR, and TCRdb's table has in-frame clones only and misses some. The table lists about 53,000 clones, roughly 86% of them singletons. This receptor was obtained from a human donor in good health. Some clones in this sample may be carry-over from other donors' samples. The chain carries TRBV21-1 and TRBJ2-3; whether TRBD1, the table's D call, matches the DNA was not checked. TRBV21-1 is reported as a pseudogene. Sequencing was carried out using PBMCs. The chain's CDR3 is CASSKGKTRTGYGTDTQYF. CDR3 sequence (DNA): TGTGCCAGCAGCAAAGGGAAAACCCGGACAGGTTACGGCACAGATACGCAGTATTTT.